A selection of T cell receptor beta chains follows, all from one sample in a study of cytomegalovirus exposure and HLA in healthy donors. Some clones are missing from TCRdb's copy, which holds only in-frame ones; the method was immunoSEQ multiplex PCR. The table shows 150,000 or so clones, with roughly 80% occurring only once. Material: PBMCs. Receptors originate from a man aged 40-55 years in good health and CMV-seropositive. CDR3s include the opening cysteine and the closing phenylalanine or tryptophan. The D gene is left open where the match is weak. Some rows have no size entry. The others give once, few or many, or a class for an expanded clone.

TRBJ1-5,TRBV6-5,NA,few,TGTGCCAGCGGCAACAGCAATCAGCCCCAGCATTTT,CASGNSNQPQHF
TRBJ2-2,TRBV5-4,NA,NA,TGTGCCAGCAGCTACGGTAACGGGGAGCTGTTTTTT,CASSYGNGELFF
TRBJ2-2,TRBV9,NA,NA,TGTGCCAGCAGCGGAGTAGGGGGAGCGCGGAACACCGGGGAGCTGTTTTTT,CASSGVGGARNTGELFF
TRBJ1-1,TRBV27,TRBD1,once,TGTGCCAGCAGTTTGACAGGGAGAGTGGGAACTGAAGCTTTCTTT,CASSLTGRVGTEAFF
TRBJ2-5,TRBV29-1,NA,NA,TGCAGCGTTGTTTCGCGTAGAGAGACCCAGTACTTC,CSVVSRRETQYF
TRBJ2-2,TRBV4-1,TRBD2,NA,TGCGCCAGCAGCCCCGGACTAGCTAACACCGGGGAGCTGTTTTTT,CASSPGLANTGELFF
TRBJ1-2,TRBV11-2,TRBD1,many,TGTGCCAGCAGCCCGGGACAGGACTATGGCTACACCTTC,CASSPGQDYGYTF
TRBJ2-7,TRBV2,NA,NA,TGTGCCAGCAGCCCGGGAAACTCCTACGAGCAGTACTTC,CASSPGNSYEQYF
TRBJ1-5,TRBV28,TRBD1,NA,TGTGCCAGCAGATATAGGGACAGGGGAAATCAGCCCCAGCATTTT,CASRYRDRGNQPQHF
TRBJ2-1,TRBV19,NA,NA,TGTGCCAGCAAACCCCCAGGGCCCGATGTGAATGAGCAGTTCTTC,CASKPPGPDVNEQFF
TRBJ2-5,TRBV5-4,NA,NA,TGTGCCAGCAGCCCGGGTGTCGAGACCCAGTACTTC,CASSPGVETQYF
TRBJ2-3,TRBV29-1,NA,NA,TGCAGCGTTGGTCTCCAGACAGCTAGCACAGATACGCAGTATTTT,CSVGLQTASTDTQYF
TRBJ2-1,TRBV5-1,NA,NA,TGCGCCAGCAGCCCGCAGTCCTACAATGAGCAGTTCTTC,CASSPQSYNEQFF
TRBJ1-2,TRBV7-9,NA,medium-sized,TGTGCCAGCAGCCCACAACCCCGGGACTATGGCTACACCTTC,CASSPQPRDYGYTF
TRBJ2-5,TRBV6-5,TRBD2,NA,TGTGCCAGCAGTTGGGCAGCGGGGCCCCAAGAGACCCAGTACTTC,CASSWAAGPQETQYF
TRBJ1-5,TRBV27,TRBD1,few,TGTGCCAGCAGTTGGGACAGGGGGCGAGATCAGCCCCAGCATTTT,CASSWDRGRDQPQHF
TRBJ2-3,TRBV27,NA,NA,TGTGCCAGCAGTAGCGATAGCACAGATACGCAGTATTTT,CASSSDSTDTQYF
TRBJ1-5,TRBV2,TRBD1,NA,TGTGCCAGCAGAGAAGGGGGGACAGTTAGCAATCAGCCCCAGCATTTT,CASREGGTVSNQPQHF
TRBJ1-1,TRBV27,NA,NA,TGTGCCAGCAGTTTATTCCGGGAGGGGTCGACTGAAGCTTTCTTT,CASSLFREGSTEAFF
TRBJ2-5,TRBV5-1,NA,few,TGCGCCAGCAGCTACGGTAGCGGTATAGTCGTCGAGACCCAGTACTTC,CASSYGSGIVVETQYF
TRBJ2-2,TRBV7-9,NA,once,TGTTCCAGCAGCTTAATCTCTGGGGCTGGGGAGCTGTTTTTT,CSSSLISGAGELFF
TRBJ2-2,TRBV7-9,NA,NA,TGTGCCAGCAGCTTAGTACAGCTGAACACCGGGGAGCTGTTTTTT,CASSLVQLNTGELFF
TRBJ1-6,TRBV9,NA,once,TGTGCCAGCAGCGTAGATCAGGGATTGAATTCACCCCTCCACTTT,CASSVDQGLNSPLHF
TRBJ1-1,TRBV7-9,NA,NA,TGTGCCAGCAGCTTACAGGTTAACACTGAAGCTTTCTTT,CASSLQVNTEAFF
TRBJ2-5,TRBV9,NA,NA,TGTGCCAGCAGCGTAGGGGGACATGAGCAAGAGACCCAGTACTTC,CASSVGGHEQETQYF
TRBJ2-1,TRBV12-5,TRBD1,NA,TGTGCCCTCATCGGGACAGGGGTCTACAATGAGCAGTTCTTC,CALIGTGVYNEQFF
TRBJ1-2,TRBV19,NA,NA,TGTGCCAGTAGTGACCGGGACTTAGTGTACGCTCTGGCTGGCTACACCTTC,CASSDRDLVYALAGYTF
TRBJ2-1,TRBV28,TRBD2,NA,TGTGCCAGCAGCCGCGGGAGAACGACCTACAATGAGCAGTTCTTC,CASSRGRTTYNEQFF
TRBJ2-7,TRBV29-1,TRBD2,once,TGCAGCGTTGTTCCGACTAGCGGTACCTACGAGCAGTACTTC,CSVVPTSGTYEQYF
TRBJ2-7,TRBV5-1,TRBD1,NA,TGCGCCAGCAGCCTGTCGGGACAGGGGCTCTACGAGCAGTACTTC,CASSLSGQGLYEQYF
TRBJ2-1,TRBV6-5,NA,NA,TGTGCCAGCAGTTACTCGATCGGGAATGAGCAGTTCTTC,CASSYSIGNEQFF
TRBJ1-1,TRBV6-1,TRBD1,few,TGTGCCAGCACCCCGGGGACAGATTACACTGAAGCTTTCTTT,CASTPGTDYTEAFF
TRBJ1-1,TRBV30,NA,NA,TGTGCCTGGAGCTTTGATAGGAACACTGAAGCTTTCTTT,CAWSFDRNTEAFF
TRBJ1-2,TRBV7-9,NA,NA,TGTGCCAGCAGCTTAGAGGAGGGTCTGGGCTACACCTTC,CASSLEEGLGYTF
TRBJ1-1,TRBV7-3,TRBD1,NA,TGTGCCAGCAGCCGACAGGGGAACACTGAAGCTTTCTTT,CASSRQGNTEAFF
TRBJ1-4,TRBV30,TRBD1,NA,TGTGCCTGGAGGCGGACAGGGAATAATGAAAAACTGTTTTTT,CAWRRTGNNEKLFF
TRBJ1-6,TRBV2,TRBD1,NA,TGTGCCAGGAACGGACAGGGAGCCCACAAGGATAATTCACCCCTCCACTTT,CARNGQGAHKDNSPLHF
TRBJ2-2,TRBV19,TRBD2,once,TGTGCCAGTATAGCGGGGGTGAACACCGGGGAGCTGTTTTTT,CASIAGVNTGELFF
TRBJ2-2,TRBV14,NA,NA,TGTGCCAGCAGCCAAAATACAGGCGGGGAGCTGTTTTTT,CASSQNTGGELFF
TRBJ1-6,TRBV9,NA,NA,TGTGCCAGCAGCGTATCCCCAGAATCCTATAATTCACCCCTCCACTTT,CASSVSPESYNSPLHF
TRBJ2-3,TRBV19,TRBD1,NA,TGTGCCAGTAGGGCCGGACAGGGTCTATATGACACAGATACGCAGTATTTT,CASRAGQGLYDTDTQYF
TRBJ1-1,TRBV6-1,NA,few,TGTGCCAGCAGTGAACAAGGGGAGAACACTGAAGCTTTCTTT,CASSEQGENTEAFF
TRBJ2-7,TRBV28,NA,once,TGTGCCAGCAGCCCCCCGGAGGGGTCCTACGAGCAGTACTTC,CASSPPEGSYEQYF
TRBJ2-1,TRBV2,TRBD2,once,TGTGCCAGCAGCGGACTAGCGGGAACTACCTACAATGAGCAGTTCTTC,CASSGLAGTTYNEQFF
TRBJ1-2,TRBV25-1,NA,NA,TGTGCCAGCAGTGAATCAGCAGGCTGGACCTTC,CASSESAGWTF
TRBJ2-2,TRBV29-1,TRBD1,once,TGCAGCGTTGTACTACAACGGACAGGGGGCTTGAACACCGGGGAGCTGTTTTTT,CSVVLQRTGGLNTGELFF
TRBJ2-1,TRBV15,TRBD2,NA,TGTGCCACCACCCTGACTAGCGGGAGCTACAATGAGCAGTTCTTC,CATTLTSGSYNEQFF
TRBJ2-5,TRBV7-9,NA,NA,TGTGCCAGCAGCTTAGTTCGGGAAGAGACCCAGTACTTC,CASSLVREETQYF
TRBJ2-7,TRBV7-9,TRBD1,NA,TGTGCCAGCAGCGAGGGACAGCAAAACTACGAGCAGTACTTC,CASSEGQQNYEQYF
TRBJ2-1,TRBV28,TRBD1,NA,TGTGCCAGCAGTTTAGGTGACAGGGACGATGAGCAGTTCTTC,CASSLGDRDDEQFF